This TCR beta chain was found in a study of spatial heterogeneity in lung cancer. Study-level information: Consistently, beta-chain sequences turned up in larger numbers than alpha-chain sequences did.

This clonotype was counted many times. Every cDNA TCR molecule received its own unique molecular identifier. From the 5' RACE reads, TCRdb called clonotypes with MiXCR, one entry per CDR3 protein. The repertoire consists of 35,000 to 55,000 distinct CDR3 sequences, with roughly 15% occurring once and the leading ten covering approximately 60%. Stated time point: sample taken at primary tumor resection. The input material, whole RNA from tumor, nontumor lung or frozen PBMC, was sequenced unsorted. Donation came from over 60 patients with untreated early-stage non-small cell lung cancer. The TCR comes from a male donor with early-stage non-small cell lung cancer. The source was PBMCs, collected at surgery.

This chain's CDR3 is CASSLGGPDTEAFF. CDR3 bases: TGCGCCAGCAGCTTGGGAGGGCCGGACACTGAAGCTTTCTTT. This chain links TRBV5-1 with TRBJ1-1; D is unclear. Between the trimmed V and J ends, which lost 0 bases and 3 bases, there was a span of 9 bases. This CDR3 comprises 14 residues. Germline V gene lookup returns CDR1 SGHRS and CDR2 YFSETQ. The whole variable domain, remainder taken from reference TRBV5-1 and TRBJ1-1, is KAGVTQTPRYLIKTRGQQVTLSCSPISGHRSVSWYQQTPGQGLQFLFEYFSETQRNKGNFPGRFSGRQFSNSRSEMNVSTLELGDSALYLCASSLGGPDTEAFFGQGTRLTVV.